A single sample gave rise to the 10 T cell receptor beta chains below, sequenced in a study of blood T cell repertoires in COVID-19. Measured with immunoSEQ multiplex PCR; TCRdb has only the in-frame clones, and not every one. The table has tens of thousands of clones, around 81% seen once. Sequenced sample: peripheral blood. The receptors here all came from a human donor in a cohort sampled during active COVID-19.

The chain recombines TRBV18 with TRBJ2-5; TRBD1 aligns across 9 bases. V was clipped by 4 bases and J by 5 bases; unmatched bases: 8. CDR1 and CDR2 from the germline V gene are KGHSH and LQKENI. This CDR3 has 15 residues. The CDR3: CASSLIQGASETQYF. CDR3 coding DNA: TGTGCCAGCTCACTTATACAGGGGGCTTCGGAGACCCAGTACTTC.

The chain uses TRBV18 and TRBJ1-4, with D unresolved. This CDR3 region has 17 residues. The germline gives CDR1 KGHSH, CDR2 LQKENI. Trimming removed 0 bases at V and 3 bases at J, with 14 bases between. The CDR3 loop is CASSPPVSGDPNEKLFF. CDR3 DNA: TGTGCCAGCTCACCACCGGTGTCAGGCGACCCTAATGAAAAACTGTTTTTT.

This clone has a handful of counts. The J gene is TRBJ1-2, the V gene TRBV3-1 (or the pseudogene TRBV3-2); possibly TRBD1 for D (5 bases). Germline V gene lookup returns CDR1 LGHDT and CDR2 YNNKEL (reference sequence). The CDR3 covers 15 residues. V was cut by 3 bases and J by 1 base, with 12 bases left in between. CDR3 nucleotide sequence: TGTGCCAGCAGCCATAACGGGAGGGGTAACTATGGCTACACCTTC. Protein product: CASSHNGRGNYGYTF.

This clone was observed at least ten times. This sequence joins TRBV10-2 and TRBJ2-3, with no clear D. V gave up 2 bases and J gave up 0 bases, with 15 bases separating them. Germline CDR1 WSHSY, CDR2 SAAADI. The CDR3 is 17 amino acids. The CDR3 loop is CASSELRSHSSTDTQYF. For the CDR3, the DNA is TGCGCCAGCAGTGAGCTGCGGTCCCACTCTAGCACAGATACGCAGTATTTT.

The chain recombines TRBV30 with TRBJ1-5, with 11 bases fitting TRBD1. The CDR3 is made up of 14 amino acids. V lost 5 bases to trimming and J lost 7 bases; unmatched junction nucleotides: 7. Per the germline V gene, CDR1 is GTSNPN and CDR2 is SVGIG (reference sequence). CDR3 residues: CAWGPGQGGQPQHF. The CDR3 DNA follows: TGTGCCTGGGGTCCGGGACAGGGGGGCCAGCCCCAGCATTTT.

The chain combines TRBV7-2 with TRBJ2-1, with D possibly matching TRBD2 (6 bases). The CDR3 has 15 residues. Germline CDR1 and CDR2: SGHTA and FQGNSA. Trimming cost V 5 bases and J 1 base, with 12 bases left between them. The CDR3 DNA follows: TGTGCCAGCAGCCCCGACGCGGGGTCCTACAATGAGCAGTTCTTC. Translating it yields CASSPDAGSYNEQFF.

The table lists this clone with a few counts. The V and J genes are TRBV5-4 and TRBJ2-7; possible D gene TRBD1, 6 bases. V was pared by 4 bases and J by 4 bases, with 12 bases between. The CDR3 extends over 13 amino acids. Per the germline V gene, CDR1 is SGHNT and CDR2 is YYREEE (reference sequence). The CDR3 spells CASSHDRRYEQYF. CDR3 DNA: TGTGCCAGCAGCCACGACAGGCGATACGAGCAGTACTTC.

This clone was seen once. The chain links TRBV5-4 to TRBJ2-1, with 7 bases matching TRBD2. Germline V gives CDR1 SGHNT, CDR2 YYREEE (reference sequence). The length of the CDR3 is 17 residues. After removal of 4 bases from V and 0 bases from J, the junction contained 10 bases not matched to a gene. The CDR3: CASSPTLAGSSYNEQFF. CDR3 DNA: TGTGCCAGCAGCCCTACCTTAGCGGGTAGCTCCTACAATGAGCAGTTCTTC.

This clone was recorded a few times. The V call is TRBV4-1, the J call TRBJ2-5; 11 bases agree with TRBD2. The germline V gene has CDR1 MGHRA and CDR2 YSYEKL. The V and J ends lost 3 bases and 5 bases, in that order; junction bases with no gene match: 5. This CDR3 region has 15 residues. The CDR3 reads CASSHVAGGLETQYF. The DNA for the CDR3 is TGCGCCAGCAGCCATGTAGCGGGAGGGCTGGAGACCCAGTACTTC.

The rearrangement joins TRBV18 to TRBJ1-6; a weak D match, TRBD1 (5 bases). CDR1 and CDR2 (germline): KGHSH, LQKENI. V lost 2 bases to trimming and J lost 10 bases, with 12 bases between them. The CDR3 runs to 14 residues. CDR3 region: CASSPGAGHSPLHF. DNA of the CDR3: TGTGCCAGCTCACCAGGGGCAGGGCACTCACCCCTCCACTTT.